Given below is one T cell receptor (beta chain) in context. Measured with immunoSEQ multiplex PCR; TCRdb has only the in-frame clones, and not every one. The sample has roughly 170,000 clones, under 85% seen once; the top ten hold about 7%. This sample is part of a study of blood T cell repertoires in COVID-19. CDR3 size: 15 residues. The germline V gene has CDR1 SGDLS and CDR2 YYNGEE. Trimming left V 4 bases short and J 4 bases short, with 15 bases between. The chain recombines TRBV9 with TRBJ1-3; D unresolved. The sequencing input was peripheral blood. The origin of this receptor is a human donor in a cohort sampled during active COVID-19. The CDR3 bases are TGTGCCAGCAGCTCCGAGGGCCTCGGGGGAAACACCATATATTTT. This translates into CASSSEGLGGNTIYF.